The source of this T cell receptor beta chain is a study of T cells in Graves' hyperthyroidism and ophthalmopathy. With 3 bases removed from V and 0 bases from J, the gap between germline ends came to 14 bases. Germline CDR1 reads LGHNA; CDR2 reads YNFKEQ. The CDR3 is made up of 16 amino acids. RNA transcripts gave rise to amplified TCR beta CDR3 regions. The HTBI primer set drove a first-round RT-PCR of the TCR CDR3. TCRdb used MiXCR to reprocess the multiplex PCR reads, holding one entry per CDR3 protein. Of 550,000 to 800,000 distinct CDR3 sequences listed, about a sixth are singletons. Recently diagnosed hyperthyroidism of less than 2 months' duration affected patients aged 18 to 65. Fresh peripheral blood, approximately 10 ml, yielded the PBMCs. Findings and limits, study-wide: Blood samples included most of the expanded thyroid clonotypes exceeding 0.001. With a median lead of 6.5 months before onset, the model predicted ophthalmopathy.

A word on this clonotype: Its antigen is not identified.

Sample: blood. The chain couples TRBV4-2 to TRBJ1-1; D is ambiguous. The TCR originated in a man younger than 35 with Graves' hyperthyroidism. CDR3 bases: TGTGCCAGCAGCCACACCTCGTCCGGGCTGAACACTGAAGCTTTCTTT. This sequence encodes CASSHTSSGLNTEAFF.